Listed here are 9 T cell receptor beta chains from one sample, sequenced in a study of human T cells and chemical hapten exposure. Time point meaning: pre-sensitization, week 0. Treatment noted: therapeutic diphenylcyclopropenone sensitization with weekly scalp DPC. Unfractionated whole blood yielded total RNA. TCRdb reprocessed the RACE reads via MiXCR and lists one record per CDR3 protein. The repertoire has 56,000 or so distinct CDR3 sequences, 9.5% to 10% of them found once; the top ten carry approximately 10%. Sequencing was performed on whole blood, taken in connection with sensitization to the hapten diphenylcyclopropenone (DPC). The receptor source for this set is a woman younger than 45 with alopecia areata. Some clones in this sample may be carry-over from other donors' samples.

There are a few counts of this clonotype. CDR3 protein: CSARVRGYEQYF. CDR3 sequence (DNA): TGCAGTGCTAGGGTCAGGGGCTACGAGCAGTACTTC. The V call is TRBV20-1, the J call TRBJ2-7; perhaps TRBD1 as D (6 bases). The V end was cut by 3 bases, the J end by 3 bases, with 9 bases between. The germline CDR1 and CDR2 sequences are DFQATT and SNEGSKA (reference sequence). This CDR3 contains 12 residues.

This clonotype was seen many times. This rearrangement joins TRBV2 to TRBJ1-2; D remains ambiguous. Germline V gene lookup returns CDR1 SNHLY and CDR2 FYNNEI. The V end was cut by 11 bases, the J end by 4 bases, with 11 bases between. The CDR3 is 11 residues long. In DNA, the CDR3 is TGTGCCTATAGCGGGAGCTATGGCTACACCTTC. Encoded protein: CAYSGSYGYTF.

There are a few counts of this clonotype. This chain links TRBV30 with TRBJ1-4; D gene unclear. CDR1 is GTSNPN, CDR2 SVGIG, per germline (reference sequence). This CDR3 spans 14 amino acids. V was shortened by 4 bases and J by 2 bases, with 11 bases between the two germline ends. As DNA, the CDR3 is TGTGCCTGGAATGCCCGACGGACTAATGAAAAACTGTTTTTT. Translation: CAWNARRTNEKLFF. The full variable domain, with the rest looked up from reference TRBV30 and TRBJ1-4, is SQTIHQWPATLVQPVGSPLSLECTVEGTSNPNLYWYRQAAGRGLQLLFYSVGIGQISSEVPQNLSASRPQDRQFILSSKKLLLSDSGFYLCAWNARRTNEKLFFGSGTQLSVL.

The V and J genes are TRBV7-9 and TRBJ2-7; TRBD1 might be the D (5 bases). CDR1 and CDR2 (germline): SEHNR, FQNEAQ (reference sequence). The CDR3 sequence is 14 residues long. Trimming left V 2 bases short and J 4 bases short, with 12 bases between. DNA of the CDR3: TGTGCCAGCAGCTTACCAGGGTCTCAGTACGAGCAGTACTTC. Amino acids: CASSLPGSQYEQYF.

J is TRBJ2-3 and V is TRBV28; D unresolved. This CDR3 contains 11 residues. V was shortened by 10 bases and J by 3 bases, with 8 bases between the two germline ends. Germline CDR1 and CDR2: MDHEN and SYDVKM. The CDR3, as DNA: TGTGCCACCCTAACGACAGATACGCAGTATTTT. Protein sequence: CATLTTDTQYF.

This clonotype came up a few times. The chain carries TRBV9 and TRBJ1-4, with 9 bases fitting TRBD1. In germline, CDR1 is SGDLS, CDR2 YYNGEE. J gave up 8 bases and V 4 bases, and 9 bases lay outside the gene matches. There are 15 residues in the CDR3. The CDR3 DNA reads TGTGCCAGCAGCACCCGGACAGGGGAGGGGGAAAAACTGTTTTTT. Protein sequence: CASSTRTGEGEKLFF.

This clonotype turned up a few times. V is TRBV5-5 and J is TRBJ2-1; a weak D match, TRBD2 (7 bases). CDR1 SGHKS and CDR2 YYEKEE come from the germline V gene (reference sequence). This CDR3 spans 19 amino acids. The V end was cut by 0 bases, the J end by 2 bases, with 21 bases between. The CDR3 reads CASSLVWIGRGAAYNEQFF. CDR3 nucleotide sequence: TGTGCCAGCAGCTTGGTTTGGATCGGTCGGGGGGCGGCCTACAATGAGCAGTTCTTC.

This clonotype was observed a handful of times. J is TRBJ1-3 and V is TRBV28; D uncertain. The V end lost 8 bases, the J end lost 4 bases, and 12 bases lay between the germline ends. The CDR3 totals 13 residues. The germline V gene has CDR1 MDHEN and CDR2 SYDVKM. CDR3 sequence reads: CASFKRYGNTIYF. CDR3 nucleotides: TGTGCCAGCTTCAAACGCTACGGAAACACCATATATTTT.

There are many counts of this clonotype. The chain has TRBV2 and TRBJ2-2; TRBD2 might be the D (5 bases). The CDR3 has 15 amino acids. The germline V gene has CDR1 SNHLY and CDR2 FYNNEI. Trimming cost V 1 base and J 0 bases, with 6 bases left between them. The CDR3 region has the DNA TGTGCCAGCAGTGAAGTAGCGACGAACACCGGGGAGCTGTTTTTT. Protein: CASSEVATNTGELFF.